Listed here are 24 T cell receptor beta chains from one sample, sequenced in a study of shared clonotypes between healthy human individuals. TCRdb's table, derived via immunoSEQ multiplex PCR, lists solely in-frame clones and lacks some. The sample records over 1.4 million clones, 95% to 97% being singletons. Sequencing was performed on naive CD4+ T cells sorted from blood. Subset given: CD45RA+ positively selected. These receptors all come from a man in his thirties or forties in good health.

V usage is TRBV27 and J usage is TRBJ1-4; no clear D gene. The CDR3 runs to 13 residues. Germline loops: CDR1 MNHEY, CDR2 SMNVEV (reference sequence). Trimming took 3 bases from V and 1 from J, leaving 3 bases between them. CDR3 amino acids: CASSFITNEKLFF. As DNA, the CDR3 is TGTGCCAGCAGTTTCATAACTAATGAAAAACTGTTTTTT.

This clone came up once. The chain uses TRBV19 and TRBJ1-5; a possible D gene is TRBD1 (6 bases). In germline, CDR1 is LNHDA, CDR2 SQIVND (reference sequence). There are 17 residues in the CDR3. Between the trimmed V and J ends, which lost 8 bases and 1 base, there was a span of 21 bases. CDR3 DNA sequence: TGTGCCAGTTGCGGGACACTATATTCTTTGAGCAATCAGCCCCAGCATTTT. Encoded protein: CASCGTLYSLSNQPQHF. Using reference TRBV19 and TRBJ1-5 for the parts outside the CDR3, the full variable domain is DGGITQSPKYLFRKEGQNVTLSCEQNLNHDAMYWYRQDPGQGLRLIYYSQIVNDFQKGDIAEGYSVSREKKESFPLTVTSAQKNPTAFYLCASCGTLYSLSNQPQHFGDGTRLSIL.

This chain connects TRBV7-9 to TRBJ2-1; 7 nucleotides line up with TRBD1. CDR3 size: 14 residues. The trim removed 3 bases at V and 8 bases at J, leaving 7 bases unmatched. Germline V gene data show CDR1 as SEHNR and CDR2 as FQNEAQ (reference sequence). CDR3 DNA: TGTGCCAGCAGCTTTAACAGGGGTACAGATGAGCAGTTCTTC. This gives the protein CASSFNRGTDEQFF.

The CDR3 spells CASSPLVGEAFF. The DNA of the CDR3 is TGTGCCAGTAGTCCTCTTGTGGGGGAAGCTTTCTTT. The rearrangement joins TRBV19 to TRBJ1-1; D remains ambiguous. Germline lookup yields CDR1 LNHDA and CDR2 SQIVND (reference sequence). The CDR3 is made up of 12 amino acids. Trimming removed 5 bases at V and 8 bases at J, with 12 bases between.

V is TRBV5-4 and J is TRBJ2-7, with 9 nucleotides matching TRBD1. CDR3 length: 14 residues. V dropped 4 bases and J dropped 5; count of bases not matched to a gene: 7. Germline lookup yields CDR1 SGHNT and CDR2 YYREEE (reference sequence). CDR3 nucleotides: TGTGCCAGCAGCCCCCGGGACAGGGTTCACGAGCAGTACTTC. Translated: CASSPRDRVHEQYF.

This clone came up once. The genes are TRBV28 and TRBJ1-5; D remains ambiguous. The CDR3 covers 17 residues. The germline V and J ends were trimmed by 1 base and 4 bases, with 17 bases remaining between them. Germline V gives CDR1 MDHEN, CDR2 SYDVKM. The CDR3 sequence is CASSLLNGLTANQPQHF. The CDR3, as DNA: TGTGCCAGCAGTTTATTGAACGGACTGACGGCGAATCAGCCCCAGCATTTT.

This chain connects TRBV11-2 to TRBJ1-1; D is unresolved. V lost 5 bases, J lost 4 bases, and 14 bases lay in between. The CDR3 runs 14 residues. In germline, CDR1 is SGHAT, CDR2 FQNNGV. CDR3: CASSPGLLSTEAFF. The CDR3 nucleotides read TGTGCCAGCAGCCCGGGCCTCCTTAGCACTGAAGCTTTCTTT.

This chain uses TRBV28 with TRBJ2-7; D is undetermined. Germline loops: CDR1 MDHEN, CDR2 SYDVKM. The CDR3 has 14 amino acids. Deletions cut 2 bases from V and 3 bases from J, with 11 bases between. CDR3 residues: CASSLQAFSYEQYF. CDR3 sequence (DNA): TGTGCCAGCAGTTTACAGGCCTTTAGCTACGAGCAGTACTTC.

This chain uses TRBV4-2 with TRBJ2-1; D unclear. Trimming stripped 0 bases from V and 4 bases from J, with 7 bases between. The CDR3 runs to 14 residues. CDR1 is LGHNA and CDR2 is YNFKEQ in the germline V gene. CDR3 residues: CASSQDVIYNEQFF. CDR3 nucleotide sequence: TGTGCCAGCAGCCAAGATGTCATATACAATGAGCAGTTCTTC.

This rearrangement joins TRBV28 to TRBJ1-5; D gene unclear. V was pared by 3 bases and J by 1 base, with 10 bases between. This CDR3 comprises 15 residues. Germline V gene sequence: CDR1 MDHEN, CDR2 SYDVKM. The DNA for the CDR3 is TGTGCCAGCAGTTTTCAGCCCTTAAGCAATCAGCCCCAGCATTTT. Amino acid sequence: CASSFQPLSNQPQHF.

The CDR3 region has the DNA TGTGCCAGCAGTGATTCGCGTTTGGGCAATGAGCAGTTCTTC. Translated: CASSDSRLGNEQFF. The chain links TRBV2 to TRBJ2-1; unclear D gene. The CDR3 has 14 residues. From germline, CDR1 is SNHLY and CDR2 FYNNEI. V was clipped by 3 bases and J by 6 bases, with 12 bases between them.

The chain links TRBV15 to TRBJ1-4; D unclear. From germline, CDR1 is LNHNV and CDR2 YYDKDF (reference sequence). The CDR3 has 13 amino acids. V was pared by 8 bases and J by 4 bases, with 11 bases between. Written as DNA, the CDR3 is TGTGCCACCCGACGCGGCCGTAATGAAAAACTGTTTTTT. Its translation is CATRRGRNEKLFF.

A note on this clone: Other DNA variants within this sample encode the same CDR3. V gene TRBV5-1 combines with J gene TRBJ2-5, with 10 bases identical to TRBD1. Germline trimming cut 0 bases from V and 2 bases from J; bases unmatched to any gene: 4. The CDR3 runs 16 residues. CDR1 is SGHRS, CDR2 YFSETQ, per germline. CDR3 amino acids: CASSLVGTGVQETQYF. The CDR3 DNA sequence: TGCGCCAGCAGCTTGGTCGGGACAGGGGTGCAAGAGACCCAGTACTTC. The full variable domain, rest sourced from reference TRBV5-1 and TRBJ2-5, is KAGVTQTPRYLIKTRGQQVTLSCSPISGHRSVSWYQQTPGQGLQFLFEYFSETQRNKGNFPGRFSGRQFSNSRSEMNVSTLELGDSALYLCASSLVGTGVQETQYFGPGTRLLVL.

The genes are TRBV6-6 and TRBJ2-5; TRBD1 agrees at 8 bases. Trimming took 4 bases from V and 2 from J; bases not matched to a gene: 3. Germline values: CDR1 MNHNY, CDR2 SVGAGI (reference sequence). The CDR3 covers 14 residues. The CDR3 loop is CASSSGGRQETQYF. The CDR3 bases are TGTGCCAGCAGTTCAGGGGGCAGACAAGAGACCCAGTACTTC.

V gene TRBV7-3 combines with J gene TRBJ2-2; 13 bases are shared with TRBD2. Germline V lookup: CDR1 SGHTA, CDR2 FQGTGA. V dropped 4 bases and J dropped 1; count of bases not matched to a gene: 12. This CDR3 comprises 20 residues. The CDR3 protein is CASSSLRGLAGVGNTGELFF. CDR3 DNA sequence: TGTGCCAGCAGCTCTCTCCGTGGACTAGCGGGAGTCGGGAACACCGGGGAGCTGTTTTTT.

This chain connects TRBV9 to TRBJ2-7, with D maybe TRBD1 (6 bases). The CDR3 contains 15 residues. The V end lost 0 bases, the J end lost 3 bases, and 13 bases lay between the germline ends. Germline assignment: CDR1 SGDLS and CDR2 YYNGEE. The CDR3 sequence is CASSVGSQGGYEQYF. The DNA of the CDR3 is TGTGCCAGCAGCGTAGGTTCGCAAGGGGGCTACGAGCAGTACTTC.

The chain carries TRBV6-4 and TRBJ2-3, with D tentatively TRBD2 (5 bases). V shed 3 bases and J shed 3 bases, with 10 bases lying between them. CDR1 is MRHNA, CDR2 SNTAGT, per germline. CDR3 length: 14 residues. The CDR3 DNA follows: TGTGCCAGCAGTGAAGTATCGGGGACAGATACGCAGTATTTT. Translating it yields CASSEVSGTDTQYF.

The chain recombines TRBV28 with TRBJ2-7; D uncertain. V was trimmed by 5 bases and J by 2 bases, leaving 13 bases between them. The CDR3 length is 14 residues. From germline, CDR1 is MDHEN and CDR2 SYDVKM. The CDR3 region has the DNA TGTGCCAGCAGTCCCCCCTCGGTGCCCTACGAGCAGTACTTC. Residues: CASSPPSVPYEQYF.

The V gene is TRBV28, the J gene TRBJ1-3; D remains ambiguous. The CDR3 is made up of 12 amino acids. V lost 3 bases, J lost 8 bases, and 8 bases lay in between. Per the germline V gene, CDR1 is MDHEN and CDR2 is SYDVKM. The CDR3 region has the DNA TGTGCCAGCAGTTTTTCCATGGACACCATATATTTT. As protein: CASSFSMDTIYF.

The chain joins TRBV7-2 to TRBJ2-7; 15 positions match TRBD2. This CDR3 is 18 amino acids long. Germline CDR1 reads SGHTA; CDR2 reads FQGNSA. V was clipped by 4 bases and J by 6 bases; unmatched bases: 13. The CDR3, as DNA: TGTGCCAGCAGCTCCCCAGGACTAGCGGGAGGGCTATCTTCCGAGCAGTACTTC. Protein: CASSSPGLAGGLSSEQYF.

The chain uses TRBV20-1 and TRBJ1-1, with D unclear. The germline V gene has CDR1 DFQATT and CDR2 SNEGSKA (reference sequence). The CDR3 is made up of 9 amino acids. V was trimmed by 3 bases and J by 7 bases, leaving 3 bases between them. CDR3 DNA: TGCAGTGCTAGGAATGAAGCTTTCTTT. Amino acids: CSARNEAFF.

V is TRBV2 and J is TRBJ2-7; possible D gene TRBD1, 5 bases. Germline-derived CDR1 and CDR2 are SNHLY and FYNNEI. This CDR3 has 14 amino acids. Trimming stripped 9 bases from V and 0 bases from J, with 15 bases between. This CDR3 reads CASRRTPSSYEQYF. The CDR3 DNA sequence: TGTGCCAGTCGCCGGACACCAAGCTCCTACGAGCAGTACTTC.

The rearrangement links TRBV12-5 to TRBJ2-5; D is uncertain. CDR1 LGHNT and CDR2 FRNRAP come from the germline V gene. This CDR3 region has 14 residues. V lost 7 bases and J 4 bases, leaving 16 bases between the germline ends. This CDR3 reads CASAALQFPETQYF. The CDR3 nucleotides read TGTGCTAGTGCGGCCTTGCAGTTCCCAGAGACCCAGTACTTC.

V and J are TRBV7-8 and TRBJ2-2; 8 bases match TRBD1. Germline V gives CDR1 SGHVS, CDR2 FQNEAQ. This CDR3 is 16 amino acids long. V trimming: 3 bases; J trimming: 4 bases; junction bases outside the gene matches: 7. CDR3 nucleotide sequence: TGTGCCAGCAGCTTCTTCCGACAGGGGTCCACCGGGGAGCTGTTTTTT. Protein product: CASSFFRQGSTGELFF.